This TCR beta chain was documented in a study of siplizumab effects on memory and regulatory T cells. Sequencing was performed with immunoSEQ multiplex PCR; in TCRdb, only in-frame clones are kept and a portion is missing. There are 75,000 to 100,000 clones in the sample; approximately 93% occur only once, and 0.3% lies in the top ten. The germline CDR1 and CDR2 sequences are SEHNR and FQNEAQ (reference sequence). This CDR3 has 13 amino acids. The trim removed 2 bases at V and 8 bases at J, leaving 6 bases unmatched. In regard to this clone: Its cognate antigen is unknown.

The study's findings and limits: A significant reduction in alloreactive sequences traceable to unstimulated CD4+ memory cells was produced by siplizumab. Controls had around 27% Treg-derived mappable alloreactive CD4+ clones on average, versus around 62% with siplizumab. Naive T cells were seemingly more diverse than memory cells, and major contributions to the alloresponse seemed to be made by them.

The rearrangement joins TRBV7-9 to TRBJ2-7, with 7 bases that match TRBD1. The receptor comes from a human donor in good health. Sequenced material: non-Treg CD4+ T cells sorted from blood. The CDR3 nucleotides are TGTGCCAGCAGCTTACCCGACAGGGCGCAGCAGTACTTC. This sequence encodes CASSLPDRAQQYF.